The clone carrying this T cell receptor (beta chain) was seen ten or more times. What it recognizes is unknown. There were at least 6 micrograms of total RNA extracted from every sample. This entry is derived from a study of blood T cells in healthy people across ages. Study-level findings and limits: Getting older went along with TCR beta diversity per million T cells dropping roughly linearly. Naive T cell percentage showed a strong correlation with the diversity of TCR beta.

CDR1 and CDR2 from the germline V gene are SGHTA and FQGNSA. This CDR3 is 17 amino acids long. Trimming cost V 4 bases and J 5 bases; bases outside gene matches: 9. The authors ran a second PCR of about 7 to 12 cycles using a sample-barcoded 5' primer and a J-beta primer mix. TCRdb fed the 5' RACE reads into MiXCR, producing one record per CDR3 protein. The sample has fewer than 1,000,000 distinct CDR3 sequences, more than 40% seen once. The source material was blood. This TCR derives from a man aged 55 to 69 in good health. The J gene is TRBJ2-1, the V gene TRBV7-2; TRBD2 agrees at 12 bases. In DNA form, the CDR3 reads TGTGCCAGCAGCTCCCGACTAGCGGGGGCCAAGAACAATGAGCAGTTCTTC. Amino acid sequence: CASSSRLAGAKNNEQFF.